Following are 10 T cell receptor beta chains from one sample sequenced in a study of T cells in Graves' hyperthyroidism and ophthalmopathy. Regions amplified from RNA transcripts were the TCR beta CDR3 regions. RT-PCR in the first round (using the HTBI primer set) targeted the TCR CDR3. MiXCR, run by TCRdb on the multiplex PCR reads, gives a single entry per CDR3 protein. The data hold roughly 290,000 distinct CDR3 sequences, with around 15% observed a single time. The sample taken for sequencing was blood. These receptors were taken from a woman aged 40 to 50 with Graves' hyperthyroidism.

This clonotype was found many times. The chain employs TRBV5-1 and TRBJ2-7; perhaps TRBD2 as D (6 bases). The CDR3 runs to 11 residues. Germline V lookup: CDR1 SGHRS, CDR2 YFSETQ. V lost 4 bases and J 6 bases, leaving 8 bases between the germline ends. CDR3: CASSGGGEQYF. Written as DNA, the CDR3 is TGCGCCAGCAGCGGGGGAGGCGAGCAGTACTTC.

Note on this clonotype: A much bigger clone sits one base away, suggesting this may be a read error. The rearrangement joins TRBV2 to TRBJ2-7; perhaps TRBD1 as D (6 bases). Germline CDR1 is SNHLY and CDR2 is FYNNEI. Trimming took 5 bases from V and 9 from J, leaving 17 bases between them. CDR3 length: 13 amino acids. Here the CDR3 DNA reads TGTGCCAGCAGTCGTCCCGGACAGAACGGGCAGTACTTC. Translation: CASSRPGQNGQYF. The variable domain in full, with the rest retrieved from reference TRBV2 and TRBJ2-7, is EPEVTQTPSHQVTQMGQEVILRCVPISNHLYFYWYRQILGQKVEFLVSFYNNEISEKSEIFDDQFSVERPDGSNFTLKIRSTKLEDSAMYFCASSRPGQNGQYFGPGTRLTVT.

This clonotype was observed at least ten times. V is TRBV7-2 and J is TRBJ2-3; D might be TRBD2 (6 bases). Between the trimmed V and J ends, which lost 5 bases and 2 bases, there was a span of 11 bases. The germline gives CDR1 SGHTA, CDR2 FQGNSA. The CDR3 is made up of 14 amino acids. The CDR3 nucleotides read TGTGCCAGCAGCATTAGCGGTCACACAGATACGCAGTATTTT. This gives the protein CASSISGHTDTQYF.

This clonotype occurred many times. The chain joins TRBV2 to TRBJ2-2; 8 positions match TRBD2. Per the germline V gene, CDR1 is SNHLY and CDR2 is FYNNEI. This CDR3 is 13 amino acids long. The trim removed 11 bases at V and 6 bases at J, leaving 8 bases unmatched. CDR3 bases: TGTGCCGGACTATCGGGGGGGGCCGGGGAGCTGTTTTTT. It is translated as CAGLSGGAGELFF.

The rearrangement uses TRBV9 and TRBJ2-1; TRBD1 aligns across 8 bases. The CDR3 is 16 residues long. Trimming at V came to 0 bases and at J to 4 bases, leaving 6 bases not matched to a gene. Germline lookup yields CDR1 SGDLS and CDR2 YYNGEE. CDR3 DNA: TGTGCCAGCAGCGTAGCCGCCAGGGGGCGGTACAATGAGCAGTTCTTC. It is translated as CASSVAARGRYNEQFF.

This clonotype has a handful of counts. The chain links TRBV20-1 to TRBJ2-1, with TRBD2 as a possible D gene (5 bases). V was trimmed by 1 base and J by 4 bases, leaving 11 bases between them. This CDR3 comprises 14 residues. Germline values: CDR1 DFQATT, CDR2 SNEGSKA (reference sequence). The CDR3 protein is CSARGSSGYNEQFF. CDR3 DNA: TGCAGTGCTAGAGGCTCGTCGGGATACAATGAGCAGTTCTTC.

This clonotype was observed a few times. The V and J genes are TRBV20-1 and TRBJ1-4, with D uncertain. V gave up 0 bases and J gave up 0 bases, with 11 bases separating them. Looked up from germline, CDR1 is DFQATT and CDR2 is SNEGSKA (reference sequence). The CDR3 sequence is 16 residues long. CDR3 in DNA: TGCAGTGCTAGAGATGGGCGAAGATCAACTAATGAAAAACTGTTTTTT. Translating it yields CSARDGRRSTNEKLFF.

In DNA form, the CDR3 reads TGCAGCGCCATGAGGCGTGGCGAGCAGTACTTC. Translating it yields CSAMRRGEQYF. This rearrangement joins TRBV29-1 to TRBJ2-7, with D unresolved. CDR3 length: 11 amino acids. CDR1 is SQVTM and CDR2 is ANQGSEA in the germline V gene. V lost 7 bases, J lost 6 bases, and 13 bases lay in between.

This clonotype was seen at least ten times. The chain joins TRBV2 to TRBJ2-7; TRBD1 might be the D (6 bases). V was pared by 6 bases and J by 2 bases, with 14 bases between. In germline, CDR1 is SNHLY, CDR2 FYNNEI. The CDR3 extends over 14 amino acids. The CDR3 loop reads CASRTGLSTYEQYF. The CDR3 DNA follows: TGTGCCAGCAGGACAGGCCTAAGCACCTACGAGCAGTACTTC.

This clonotype came up many times. The junction shows a germline mismatch at one end, possibly a read error. V is TRBV12-3 or TRBV12-4 and J is TRBJ2-2; 12 nucleotides match TRBD2. The CDR3 is 15 amino acids. The CDR3 is CASSLAGGLTGELFF. CDR3 nucleotides: TGTGCCAGCAGTCTAGCGGGAGGGCTCACCGGGGAGCTGTTTTTT.